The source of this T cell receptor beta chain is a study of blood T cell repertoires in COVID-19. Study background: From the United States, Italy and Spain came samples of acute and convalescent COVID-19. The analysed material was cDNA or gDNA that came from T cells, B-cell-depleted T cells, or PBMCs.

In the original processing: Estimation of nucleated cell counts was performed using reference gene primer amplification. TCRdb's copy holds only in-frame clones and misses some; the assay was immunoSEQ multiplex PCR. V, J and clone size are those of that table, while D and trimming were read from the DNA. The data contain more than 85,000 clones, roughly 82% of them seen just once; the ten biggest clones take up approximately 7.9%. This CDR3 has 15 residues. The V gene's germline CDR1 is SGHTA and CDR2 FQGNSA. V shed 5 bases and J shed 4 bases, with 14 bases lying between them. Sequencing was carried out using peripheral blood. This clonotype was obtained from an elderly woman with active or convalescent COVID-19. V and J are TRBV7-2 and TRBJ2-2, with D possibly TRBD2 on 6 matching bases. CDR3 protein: CASSPPVGGTGELFF. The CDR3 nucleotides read TGTGCCAGCAGCCCACCAGTCGGGGGCACCGGGGAGCTGTTTTTT.